This is a list of T cell receptor beta chains from one sample in a study of neurological immune-mediated disorders. TCRdb ran MiXCR on the 5' RACE reads and lists one entry per CDR3 protein. Of about 80,000 distinct CDR3 sequences in the sample, about 5.6% were seen once. Input material: PBMCs. The receptors shown here come from a woman aged 60-75 years with multiple sclerosis. CDR3s leave out the opening cysteine and the closing phenylalanine or tryptophan. For some rows the clone size is stated as once, few or many, or as a class when expanded; others skip it.

. | 12 | TRBJ1-1 | TRBV19 | ASINREASNEAF
many | 14 | TRBJ2-3 | TRBV7-2 | ASSLGLAGGQYTQY
many | 12 | TRBJ2-3 | TRBV27 | ASSLDRSTDTQY
many | 14 | TRBJ2-5 | TRBV24-1 | ATSGFSAGGQETQY
few | 13 | TRBJ1-4 | TRBV18 | ASSFRGQSNEKLF
few | 11 | TRBJ1-2 | TRBV2 | ASSEGGGWGYT
. | 11 | TRBJ1-1 | TRBV20-1 | SALGQGNTEAF
many | 13 | TRBJ2-1 | TRBV5-1 | ASSLYDSLYNEQF
many | 13 | TRBJ1-1 | TRBV5-6 | ASSLEGPLNTEAF
many | 14 | TRBJ1-2 | TRBV6-5 | ASSRTPQTASYGYT
. | 13 | TRBJ2-2 | TRBV12-3/TRBV12-4 | ASSLPGTSAGELF
many | 11 | TRBJ2-1 | TRBV2 | ASSDGLADRQF
many | 11 | TRBJ2-7 | TRBV28 | ASNRDSFYEQY